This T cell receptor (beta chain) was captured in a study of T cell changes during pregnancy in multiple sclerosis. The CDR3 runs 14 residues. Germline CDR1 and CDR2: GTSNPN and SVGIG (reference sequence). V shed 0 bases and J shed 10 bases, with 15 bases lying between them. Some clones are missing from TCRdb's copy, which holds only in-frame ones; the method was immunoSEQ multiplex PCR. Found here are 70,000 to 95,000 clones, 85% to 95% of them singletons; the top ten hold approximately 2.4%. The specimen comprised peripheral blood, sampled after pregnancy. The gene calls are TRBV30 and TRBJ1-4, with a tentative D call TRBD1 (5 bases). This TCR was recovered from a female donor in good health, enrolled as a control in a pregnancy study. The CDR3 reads CAWSVRRRGGKLFF. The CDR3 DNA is TGTGCCTGGAGTGTACGGCGGAGGGGAGGAAAACTGTTTTTT. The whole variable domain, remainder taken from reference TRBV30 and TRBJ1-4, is SQTIHQWPATLVQPVGSPLSLECTVEGTSNPNLYWYRQAAGRGLQLLFYSVGIGQISSEVPQNLSASRPQDRQFILSSKKLLLSDSGFYLCAWSVRRRGGKLFFGSGTQLSVL.